This paragraph reports one T cell receptor beta chain. This clonotype came up once. It has no known antigen specificity. A far larger clone lies a single base away; this is likely a read error. The sample's time point, from its label and the paper: before trial treatment. Donors were enrolled in RACIN, a single-arm phase I dose-escalation trial combining nivolumab, ipilimumab, aspirin, low-dose cyclophosphamide and low-dose radiotherapy. Patients were eligible if they had advanced solid tumors that were TIL-negative. These data belong to a study of low-dose radiotherapy and immunotherapy resistance in tumors (dated by TCRdb to between 2020 and 2023). Concerning the study at large: In Cohort 1, each fraction delivered 0.5 Gy every 2 weeks, and the prescribed total PTV dose was 6.5 Gy. Nivolumab was administered intravenously as a 240 mg flat dose every two weeks, and ipilimumab was administered intravenously at 1 mg/kg every six weeks. For Cohort 2, the dose was 1 Gy per fraction given every two weeks, adding up to 13 Gy in total across 26 weeks. Starting on cycle 1 day 1, patients took 300 mg of aspirin by mouth once a day for four cycles. Randomization of trial participants into treatment groups was not performed. Eight patients were included in the translational analysis: three from the first dose cohort and the first five from the second dose cohort. Every two weeks, patients got intravenous cyclophosphamide at 200 mg/m2, given one day ahead of each radiation and immunotherapy administration.

From the cysteine up to the phenylalanine, the CDR3 has a length of 14 residues. Only the CDR3 DNA stays, 42 bases, in frame from base 1. Via the germline V gene, CDR1 is MNHEY and CDR2 SVGAGI. The instrument given in TCRdb is Illumina HiSeq 2500. Superscript III and a set of TRAV- and TRBV-specific primers were used to synthesize first-strand cDNA, so that both TCRalpha and TCRbeta chains were covered. TCRs were amplified with Phusion for about 20 PCR cycles using a constant-region primer together with the adapter attached to the V primers. Isolated mRNA was amplified with the MessageAmp II aRNA Amplification Kit, using a roughly 16-hour in vitro transcription at 37°C. The Dynabeads mRNA DIRECT Purification Kit was used to isolate mRNA for TCR sequencing. Indexed Illumina adapters were added in a second Phusion PCR of around 27 cycles, and the PCR products were purified with AMPure XP beads. The paper's processing steps were these. Using custom Perl scripts, TCR sequences that encoded the same protein were pooled, out-of-frame sequences were dropped, and the abundance of each clonotype was calculated. Any TCR sequence supported by only a single read was excluded from analysis. Among the metrics used to describe the repertoires were Shannon entropy, Gini index, clonality, richness, and the frequency of TCRs shared between repertoires. The public sequencing data were trimmed at Q25 with fastp and processed into clonotypes with MiXCR by TCRdb, which kept only in-frame beta chains. When rows share a CDR3 protein, they turn into one entry using the most common DNA and genes. TCRdb's processing, not the study's, gives the V and J calls here. For this sample the table gives tens of thousands of distinct CDR3 sequences, of which approximately 25% were detected only once. The leading ten clones occupy roughly 6% of the sample.

The V and J segments used are TRBV6-5 and TRBJ2-4, with 8 junctional bases fitting TRBD2. Sequencing used PBMCs, obtained before treatment. The source is a male donor with prostate cancer. The DNA sequence is as follows: TGTGCCAGCAGTTACTCGACAGCGGGGGACATTCAGTGCTTC. It encodes CASSYSTAGDIQCF.